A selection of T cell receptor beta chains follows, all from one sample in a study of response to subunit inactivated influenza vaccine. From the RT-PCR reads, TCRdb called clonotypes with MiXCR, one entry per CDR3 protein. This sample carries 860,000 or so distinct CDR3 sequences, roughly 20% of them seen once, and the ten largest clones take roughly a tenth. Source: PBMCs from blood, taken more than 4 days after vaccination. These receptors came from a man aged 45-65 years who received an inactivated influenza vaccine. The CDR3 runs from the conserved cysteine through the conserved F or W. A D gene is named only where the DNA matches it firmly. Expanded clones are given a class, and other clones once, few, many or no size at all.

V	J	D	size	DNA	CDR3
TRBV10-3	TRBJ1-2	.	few	TGTGCCATCAGTGAGTCAAACAGGATAAACTATGGCTACACCTTC	CAISESNRINYGYTF
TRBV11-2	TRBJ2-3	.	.	TGTGCCAGCAGCTTAGGGTCTCATATCCGCACAGATACGCAGTATTTT	CASSLGSHIRTDTQYF
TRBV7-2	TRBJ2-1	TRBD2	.	TGTGCCAGCAGCTTAGCGGGACTAAACAATGAGCAGTTCTTC	CASSLAGLNNEQFF
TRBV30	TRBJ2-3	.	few	TGTGCCTGGAGTGTACGGGTGGCGGATACGCAGTATTTT	CAWSVRVADTQYF
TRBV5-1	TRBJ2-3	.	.	TGCGCCAGCAGCTTGTTGGGGTCGGGGCTAGCTTATGAGGATACGCAGTATTTT	CASSLLGSGLAYEDTQYF
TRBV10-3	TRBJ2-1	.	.	TGTGCCATCAGTGACTTGGACACGAGCTCCTACAATGAGCAGTTCTTC	CAISDLDTSSYNEQFF
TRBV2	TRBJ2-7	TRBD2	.	TGTGCCAGCAAAATGGCGGGGGGGCCTTACGAGCAGTACTTC	CASKMAGGPYEQYF
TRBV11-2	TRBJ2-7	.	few	TGTGCCAGCAGCGCACTTGACGCCAGCCTCCGATTC	CASSALDASLRF
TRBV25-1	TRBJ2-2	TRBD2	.	TGTGCCAGCGGGGGGGTCACCGGGGAGCTGTTTTTT	CASGGVTGELFF
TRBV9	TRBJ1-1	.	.	TGTGCCAGCAGCGCCACAGGGATGGGAACGGCCACTGTAGCTTTCTTT	CASSATGMGTATVAFF
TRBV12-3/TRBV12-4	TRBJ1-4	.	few	TGTGCCAGCAGCCGAGGACAGCTGAATGAAAAACTGTTTTTT	CASSRGQLNEKLFF
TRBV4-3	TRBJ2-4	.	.	TGCGCCAGCAGCCAATCCGCGGTGACAGTAATGGACAAAAACATTCAGTACTTC	CASSQSAVTVMDKNIQYF
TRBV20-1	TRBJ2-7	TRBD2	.	TGCAGTGCTAGAGATCCTGGGAGGGTTAGATCGGACGAGCAGTACTTC	CSARDPGRVRSDEQYF
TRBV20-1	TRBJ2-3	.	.	TGCAGTGCTAGAGATCCGAGGGAGGGGGCAAGGGATGATACGCAGTATTTT	CSARDPREGARDDTQYF
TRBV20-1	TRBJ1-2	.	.	TGCAGTCGGGGTGTAGGTGGCTACACCTTC	CSRGVGGYTF
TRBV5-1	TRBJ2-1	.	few	TGCGCCAGCAGCCGCCAGTCCAATGAGCAGTTCTTC	CASSRQSNEQFF
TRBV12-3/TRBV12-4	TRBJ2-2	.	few	TGTGCCAGCAGTTTTGGGACGGTTACTCACGGGGAGCTGTTTTTT	CASSFGTVTHGELFF
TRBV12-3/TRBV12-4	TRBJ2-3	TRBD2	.	TGTGCCAGCAGTTTTAAGACTAGCGGGAGCACAGATACGCAGTATTTT	CASSFKTSGSTDTQYF
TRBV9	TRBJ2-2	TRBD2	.	TGTGCCAGCAGCGTTGCGCGGGCGGGAGGCCACGGGGAGCTGTTTTTT	CASSVARAGGHGELFF
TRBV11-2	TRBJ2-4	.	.	TGTGCCAGCAGCTCCGTCAGGGGTCTAGCCAAAAACATTCAGTACTTC	CASSSVRGLAKNIQYF
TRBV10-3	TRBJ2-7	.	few	TGTGCCATCAGTGAGTCGTGGGACGGCTCCTACGAGCAGTACTTC	CAISESWDGSYEQYF
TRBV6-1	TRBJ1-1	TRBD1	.	TGTGCCGTCCGGGACAGGGAGAACACTGAAGCTTTCTTT	CAVRDRENTEAFF
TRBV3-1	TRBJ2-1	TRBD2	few	TGTGCCAGCAGCCAGTCGGGACTAGCGGGATACAATGAGCAGTTCTTC	CASSQSGLAGYNEQFF
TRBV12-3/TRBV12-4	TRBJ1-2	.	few	TGTGCCAGCAGTCCCCAGTTGGACTATGGCTACACCTTC	CASSPQLDYGYTF
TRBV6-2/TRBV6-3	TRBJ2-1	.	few	TGTGCCAGCAGTTACTTAGCCAGGGGTCGGGCCTACAATGAGCAGTTCTTC	CASSYLARGRAYNEQFF
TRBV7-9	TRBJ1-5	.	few	TGTGCCAGCAGCCTACCCGGGGATAGCAATCAGCCCCAGCATTTT	CASSLPGDSNQPQHF
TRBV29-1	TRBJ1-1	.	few	TGCAGCATATCGACCAGGAGCGACACTGAAGCTTTCTTT	CSISTRSDTEAFF
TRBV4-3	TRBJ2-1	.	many	TGCGCCAGCAGCCAGAGGGGATCCTACAATGAGCAGTTCTTC	CASSQRGSYNEQFF
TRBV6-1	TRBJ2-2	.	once	TGTGCCAGCAGTCTATATACGGTCCCGAACACCGGGGAGCTGTTTTTT	CASSLYTVPNTGELFF
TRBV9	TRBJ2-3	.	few	TGTGCCAGCAGCCCCTCTGGGGGGATGAGCACAGATACGCAGTATTTT	CASSPSGGMSTDTQYF
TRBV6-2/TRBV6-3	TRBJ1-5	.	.	TGTGCCAGCAGGTACAGCGGATTCAATCAGCCCCAGCATTTT	CASRYSGFNQPQHF
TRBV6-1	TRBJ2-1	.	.	TGTGCCAGCAGACCCGGGACTCTTCACAATGAGCAGTTCTTC	CASRPGTLHNEQFF
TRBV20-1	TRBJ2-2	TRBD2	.	TGCAGTGCTAGAGACCGCCCCGCCCAGCGGGGGAACACCGGGGAGCTGTTTTTT	CSARDRPAQRGNTGELFF